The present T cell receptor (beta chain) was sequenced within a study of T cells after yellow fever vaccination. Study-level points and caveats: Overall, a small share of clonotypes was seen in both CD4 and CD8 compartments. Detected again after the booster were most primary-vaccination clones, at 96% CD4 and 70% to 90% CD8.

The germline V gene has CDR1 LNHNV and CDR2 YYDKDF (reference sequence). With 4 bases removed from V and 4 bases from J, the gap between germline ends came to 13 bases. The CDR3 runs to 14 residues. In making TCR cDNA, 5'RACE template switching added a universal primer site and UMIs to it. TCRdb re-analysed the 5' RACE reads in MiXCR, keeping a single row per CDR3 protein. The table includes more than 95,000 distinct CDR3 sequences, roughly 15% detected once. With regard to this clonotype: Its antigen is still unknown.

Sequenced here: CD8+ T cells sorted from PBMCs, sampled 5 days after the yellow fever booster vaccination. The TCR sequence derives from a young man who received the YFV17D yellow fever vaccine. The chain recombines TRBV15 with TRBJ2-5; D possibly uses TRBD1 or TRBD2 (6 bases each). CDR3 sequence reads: CATSTSGGRETQYF. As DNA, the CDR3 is TGTGCCACCAGCACCTCCGGGGGCCGAGAGACCCAGTACTTC.